The 25 T cell receptor beta chains below come from one sample, sequenced in a study of blood T cells in healthy people across ages. A second PCR, run for about 6 to 11 cycles, used a sample-barcoded 5' primer plus a J-beta primer mix. One entry per CDR3 protein results from TCRdb running MiXCR on the 5' RACE reads. Among over a million distinct CDR3 sequences listed, more than 40% were seen once. Source material: blood. Receptor source: a woman aged 55-69 years in good health.

This clonotype was observed many times. The rearrangement links TRBV27 to TRBJ2-7; D not resolved. CDR3 length: 11 amino acids. Trimming took off 3 bases at V and 6 bases at J, with 6 bases between the two ends. CDR1 is MNHEY, CDR2 SMNVEV, per germline (reference sequence). CDR3 bases: TGTGCCAGCAGTTTCGGTCGCGAGCAGTACTTC. Translating it yields CASSFGREQYF.

As concerns this clonotype: The junction shows a germline mismatch at one end, possibly a read error. The chain uses TRBV27 and TRBJ2-7; TRBD1 matches at 10 bases. Germline assignment: CDR1 MNHEY and CDR2 SMNVEV (reference sequence). This CDR3 comprises 15 residues. The CDR3 DNA reads as TGTGCCGGCAGTTTAACGGGACAGGGGTTATACGAGCAGTACTTC. It yields the protein CAGSLTGQGLYEQYF.

V usage is TRBV12-5 and J usage is TRBJ2-4; 7 nucleotides match TRBD2. The DNA end favors TRBJ2-5, so the J call may be wrong. Germline loops: CDR1 LGHNT, CDR2 FRNRAP. The CDR3 has 12 amino acids. The CDR3 coding sequence is TGTGCTAGTGGCTGGGGGGGAGGGACCCAGTACTTC. Amino acids: CASGWGGGTQYF.

The V gene is TRBV12-3 or TRBV12-4, the J gene TRBJ2-3, with TRBD2 matching 9 bases. The CDR3 is 15 amino acids. V was pared by 7 bases and J by 4 bases, with 9 bases of the junction left unmatched. CDR3 in DNA: TGTGCCAGCACGGTGGCGGGAGGGGCCGCAGATACGCAGTATTTT. This sequence encodes CASTVAGGAADTQYF.

This clonotype came up many times. The chain is built from TRBV29-1 and TRBJ2-1, with D uncertain. The CDR3 has 12 residues. Trimming shortened V by 7 bases and J by 8 bases, and 15 bases separated the two germline ends. Per germline, CDR1 SQVTM and CDR2 ANQGSEA. Written as DNA, the CDR3 is TGCAGCGCCGACCTCCAGTCGGATGAGCAGTTCTTC. Protein product: CSADLQSDEQFF.

This clonotype was counted between two and nine times. The CDR3 reads CASKGLLVANVLTF. Here the CDR3 DNA reads TGTGCCAGTAAGGGACTACTAGTCGCCAACGTCCTGACTTTC. The chain employs TRBV6-5 and TRBJ2-6; 7 bases are shared with TRBD2. The CDR3 loop spans 14 amino acids. Germline CDR1 is MNHEY and CDR2 is SVGAGI. Trimming took 9 bases from V and 7 from J; bases not matched to a gene: 9.

This chain connects TRBV6-5 to TRBJ2-1; D remains ambiguous. There are 11 residues in the CDR3. V lost 7 bases and J lost 6, with 7 bases in between. Germline V gene sequence: CDR1 MNHEY, CDR2 SVGAGI. The CDR3 DNA reads TGTGCCAGCATTAGGGCCAATGAGCAGTTCTTC. Its protein product is CASIRANEQFF.

The chain joins TRBV2 to TRBJ2-4, with 14 bases aligning to TRBD2. With the DNA end fitting TRBJ2-7 better, the J assignment may be wrong. Germline CDR1 is SNHLY and CDR2 is FYNNEI. The CDR3 is 16 amino acids. The CDR3 is CASRPSGLAGVNEQYF. CDR3 DNA sequence: TGTGCCAGCAGACCCTCGGGACTAGCGGGAGTTAACGAGCAGTACTTC.

The rearrangement links TRBV7-9 to TRBJ2-5; D might be TRBD1 or TRBD2, each matching 6 bases. The germline gives CDR1 SEHNR, CDR2 FQNEAQ (reference sequence). There are 16 residues in the CDR3. Trimming removed 5 bases from V and 1 base from J, with 17 bases in between. The CDR3 here is CASSPGEVGFQETQYF. The CDR3 DNA sequence: TGTGCCAGCAGCCCAGGGGAGGTGGGGTTCCAAGAGACCCAGTACTTC.

The chain recombines TRBV7-6 with TRBJ2-5, with 8 positions matching TRBD1. The tail of the sequence fits TRBJ2-7 better, so the J call may be wrong. The CDR3 sequence is 15 residues long. CDR1 and CDR2 (germline): SGHVS, FNYEAQ. In DNA form, the CDR3 reads TGTGCCAGCAGTTCCGGACAGGGAGACTCCTACGAGCAGTACTTC. This translates into CASSSGQGDSYEQYF.

V and J are TRBV5-1 and TRBJ1-4, with 8 bases that match TRBD1. The germline gives CDR1 SGHRS, CDR2 YFSETQ. Trimming at V came to 1 base and at J to 7 bases, leaving 12 bases not matched to a gene. This CDR3 is 17 amino acids long. In nucleotides, the CDR3 is TGCGCCAGCAGCTTGAGCCACAGGGGGACGGGGAGTGAAAAACTGTTTTTT. Amino acids: CASSLSHRGTGSEKLFF.

This clonotype was detected a few times. This chain uses TRBV28 with TRBJ2-1, with D unresolved. The V gene's germline CDR1 is MDHEN and CDR2 SYDVKM. The CDR3 loop spans 11 amino acids. V was trimmed by 10 bases and J by 3 bases, leaving 7 bases between them. CDR3 sequence reads: CATLNYNEQFF. The CDR3 DNA is TGTGCCACCCTCAACTACAATGAGCAGTTCTTC.

V gene TRBV30 combines with J gene TRBJ2-3, with D possibly matching TRBD1 (5 bases). The CDR3 has 14 residues. Deletions cut 4 bases from V and 0 bases from J, with 11 bases between. Germline V gene data show CDR1 as GTSNPN and CDR2 as SVGIG (reference sequence). The CDR3: CAWNTGLSTDTQYF. CDR3 DNA sequence: TGTGCCTGGAATACAGGCCTAAGCACAGATACGCAGTATTTT.

This chain joins TRBV20-1 and TRBJ2-1, with D possibly being TRBD2 (6 bases). Germline V gives CDR1 DFQATT, CDR2 SNEGSKA (reference sequence). The CDR3 loop spans 16 amino acids. The ends were cut back, 0 bases at V and 4 bases at J, with 16 bases in the middle. CDR3 sequence (DNA): TGCAGTGCTAGAGATCTTGGAGGGAGCGGGTACAATGAGCAGTTCTTC. Translating it yields CSARDLGGSGYNEQFF.

The chain is built from TRBV6-1 and TRBJ1-1; a weak D match, TRBD1 (5 bases). Trimming cost V 7 bases and J 4 bases, with 10 bases left between them. This CDR3 has 12 amino acids. Per germline, CDR1 MNHNS and CDR2 SASEGT. The CDR3 DNA reads as TGTGCCAGCACCTTAGGGGCCACTGAAGCTTTCTTT. It yields the protein CASTLGATEAFF.

The genes are TRBV6-1 and TRBJ2-1; the match to TRBD2 covers 15 bases. This CDR3 is 17 amino acids long. The germline gives CDR1 MNHNS, CDR2 SASEGT. V was clipped by 4 bases and J by 7 bases; unmatched bases: 8. This chain's CDR3 is CASSAGLAGGVYNEQFF. The DNA of the CDR3 is TGTGCCAGCAGTGCGGGACTAGCGGGAGGAGTGTATAATGAGCAGTTCTTC.

The rearrangement joins TRBV20-1 to TRBJ2-1; 12 bases line up with TRBD2. J lost 7 bases, V lost 1 base, and 8 bases had no gene match. The CDR3 consists of 16 residues. In germline, CDR1 is DFQATT, CDR2 SNEGSKA (reference sequence). In DNA form, the CDR3 reads TGCAGTGCTAGAGGGTCTACTAGCGGGAGGACTAATGAGCAGTTCTTC. Its protein product is CSARGSTSGRTNEQFF.

This chain links TRBV28 with TRBJ2-7, with 8 bases matching TRBD2. V gave up 3 bases and J gave up 2 bases; unmatched junction bases: 3. Germline loops: CDR1 MDHEN, CDR2 SYDVKM. The length of the CDR3 is 14 residues. The DNA for the CDR3 is TGTGCCAGCAGTTTCGGGGGGGACACCTACGAGCAGTACTTC. Its translation: CASSFGGDTYEQYF.

The V gene is TRBV27, the J gene TRBJ1-5; D ambiguous. The CDR3 covers 14 residues. Germline V CDR1 and CDR2: MNHEY, SMNVEV (reference sequence). V lost 8 bases, J lost 0 bases, and 11 bases lay in between. CDR3 protein: CASRGLDSNQPQHF. CDR3 sequence (DNA): TGTGCCAGCCGAGGACTGGATAGCAATCAGCCCCAGCATTTT.

V usage is TRBV11-2 and J usage is TRBJ2-1; TRBD2 matches at 8 bases. The CDR3 runs to 17 residues. In germline, CDR1 is SGHAT, CDR2 FQNNGV. J was trimmed by 7 bases and V by 4 bases; bases with no gene match: 15. CDR3 amino acids: CASSSGGRLAGRNEQFF. The CDR3 DNA is TGTGCCAGCAGCTCAGGAGGTAGGCTAGCGGGCCGGAATGAGCAGTTCTTC.

Only a few counts were recorded for this clonotype. This sequence joins TRBV9 and TRBJ2-1; a weak D match, TRBD1 (5 bases). V was pared by 0 bases and J by 6 bases, with 13 bases between. CDR1 and CDR2 from the germline V gene are SGDLS and YYNGEE. This CDR3 contains 15 residues. CDR3 nucleotide sequence: TGTGCCAGCAGCGTAGGTATGGTGGGGCCCAATGAGCAGTTCTTC. It codes for CASSVGMVGPNEQFF. Looking up the rest from reference TRBV9 and TRBJ2-1 gives the full variable domain: DSGVTQTPKHLITATGQRVTLRCSPRSGDLSVYWYQQSLDQGLQFLIQYYNGEERAKGNILERFSAQQFPDLHSELNLSSLELGDSALYFCASSVGMVGPNEQFFGPGTRLTVL.

The chain carries TRBV14 and TRBJ1-2, with D tentatively TRBD1 (5 bases). Germline V gene lookup returns CDR1 SGHDN and CDR2 FVKESK. Deletions cut 1 base from V and 5 bases from J, with 11 bases between. The CDR3 length is 14 residues. The CDR3 DNA sequence: TGTGCCAGCAGCCAAGCCAGGGTTGGGTATGGCTACACCTTC. This sequence encodes CASSQARVGYGYTF.

This chain connects TRBV20-1 to TRBJ2-3, with TRBD2 identical over 14 bases. The trim removed 5 bases at V and 4 bases at J, leaving 14 bases unmatched. Germline V gives CDR1 DFQATT, CDR2 SNEGSKA (reference sequence). CDR3 length: 18 amino acids. CDR3 region: CSASQTSGRAGFADTQYF. As DNA, the CDR3 is TGCAGTGCTTCTCAGACTAGCGGGAGGGCCGGGTTTGCAGATACGCAGTATTTT.

J is TRBJ2-1 and V is TRBV5-1; 7 nucleotides align to TRBD2. From germline, CDR1 is SGHRS and CDR2 YFSETQ. Germline trimming cut 0 bases from V and 7 bases from J; bases unmatched to any gene: 13. The CDR3 spans 17 residues. CDR3 nucleotides: TGCGCCAGCAGCTTGGACCCCGTGCAGCGGGGAAGGAATGAGCAGTTCTTC. Translated, it gives CASSLDPVQRGRNEQFF.

This clonotype was found once. V gene TRBV29-1 combines with J gene TRBJ1-1, with D possibly TRBD1 on 6 matching bases. The CDR3 length is 14 residues. Germline V gene sequence: CDR1 SQVTM, CDR2 ANQGSEA. Trimming pared 7 bases from V and 3 bases from J, leaving 18 bases between. The CDR3 DNA follows: TGCAGCGCCTCGCAGGGGAGGGTGGACACTGAAGCTTTCTTT. Translation: CSASQGRVDTEAFF.